This T cell receptor (beta chain) comes out of a study of identical twins. This clonotype was detected only a few times. TCRdb fed the 5' RACE reads into MiXCR, producing one record per CDR3 protein. The data contain hundreds of thousands of distinct CDR3 sequences, less than 7% of them singletons. This CDR3 has 11 residues. V lost 7 bases to trimming and J lost 2 bases, with 8 bases between them. CDR1 and CDR2 from the germline V gene are SQVTM and ANQGSEA. Source material: naive T cells sorted from blood. The chain carries TRBV29-1 and TRBJ1-2, with D unclear. The sequence derives from a man aged 18 to 35 in good health. CDR3 protein: CSATVNYGYTF. CDR3 sequence (DNA): TGCAGCGCAACAGTAAACTATGGCTACACCTTC.